The rows below give T cell receptor beta chains drawn from one sample of a study of blood T cells in healthy people across ages. In TCRdb, the 5' RACE reads were re-called with MiXCR into one record per CDR3 protein. There are 500,000 to 600,000 distinct CDR3 sequences in the sample; 27% occur only once, and 15% to 20% lies in the top ten. The sequenced sample was blood. These receptors were taken from a woman aged 65 to 85 in good health. The CDR3 runs from the conserved cysteine through the conserved F or W. A D gene is named only where the DNA matches it firmly. Size is omitted from some rows. Given values are once, few, many or a class for expanded clones.

-	TRBJ1-1	-	TRBV9	TGTGCCAGCTTCGAGAGGTACGACACTGAAGCTTTCTTT	CASFERYDTEAFF
-	TRBJ2-7	-	TRBV7-8	TGTGCCAGCAGCTTAGGTGTCTCAGGCACCTACGCGCAGTACTTC	CASSLGVSGTYAQYF
TRBD1	TRBJ1-5	-	TRBV7-9	TGTGCCAGCACTATCTCAGGGGGGCCCAATCAGCCCCAGCATTTT	CASTISGGPNQPQHF
-	TRBJ2-4	-	TRBV3-1	TGTGCCAGCAGCCAAGTGTCTGCTGGCATTCAGTACTTC	CASSQVSAGIQYF
-	TRBJ2-1	-	TRBV5-1	TGCGCCAGCAGCCCCAACACCCAGACTGAGCAGTTCTTC	CASSPNTQTEQFF
-	TRBJ1-4	-	TRBV2	TGTGCCAGCAGTGCTAGACAGGAAAAACTGTTTTTT	CASSARQEKLFF
-	TRBJ2-3	-	TRBV5-1	TGCGCCAGCAGCCCCGGTCTGGCACTCACAGATACGCAGTATTTT	CASSPGLALTDTQYF
-	TRBJ2-7	once	TRBV6-9	TGTGCCAGCAGCCTCCAGGTCCACTACGAGCAGTACTTC	CASSLQVHYEQYF
-	TRBJ2-1	few	TRBV20-1	TGCAGTGCTCCCCGGACGAATTACAATGAGCAGTTCTTC	CSAPRTNYNEQFF
-	TRBJ1-1	few	TRBV12-3/TRBV12-4	TGTGCCAGCAGTTTAGGCCAGGCCTCGGGGGCTTTCTTT	CASSLGQASGAFF
-	TRBJ1-1	-	TRBV20-1	TGCAGTGCTAAGTTTGGGGGGATCGCTGAAGCTTTCTTT	CSAKFGGIAEAFF
-	TRBJ1-1	-	TRBV28	TGTGCCAGCCTATCTCAGGGGTTGAACACTGAAGCTTTCTTT	CASLSQGLNTEAFF
TRBD1	TRBJ1-2	-	TRBV5-1	TGCGCCAGCAGCAAAGGACAGGGGACCAACTATGGCTACACCTTC	CASSKGQGTNYGYTF
-	TRBJ2-5	-	TRBV7-9	TGTGCCAGCAGCGACGCGACTAGGGCTTACCAAGAGACCCAGTACTTC	CASSDATRAYQETQYF
TRBD1	TRBJ1-2	-	TRBV5-6	TGTGCCAGCAGCTACCTACCAGGACAGGGTGGAGGCTACACCTTC	CASSYLPGQGGGYTF
-	TRBJ2-2	many	TRBV5-5	TGTGCCAGCAGCTTGACGCTCGGACGGATAAACACCGGGGAGCTGTTTTTT	CASSLTLGRINTGELFF
-	TRBJ2-5	-	TRBV7-2	TGTGCCAGCAGCTTAGCGGGCCAGGGGTCAGAGACCCAGTACTTC	CASSLAGQGSETQYF
TRBD1	TRBJ2-3	-	TRBV25-1	TGTGCCAGCAGTTCCACAGGGGGACTGGATACGCAGTATTTT	CASSSTGGLDTQYF
-	TRBJ1-6	-	TRBV13	TGTGCCAGCAGCTCGGCCGGGAGGAATTCACCCCTCCACTTT	CASSSAGRNSPLHF
TRBD1	TRBJ2-7	few	TRBV3-1	TGTGCCAGCAGCCCGACAGGGTCGGGCGAGCAGTACTTC	CASSPTGSGEQYF
-	TRBJ1-2	-	TRBV7-2	TGTGCCAGCAGCTTAGACCGAAACTATGGCTACGCCTTC	CASSLDRNYGYAF
-	TRBJ1-1	-	TRBV6-5	TGTGCCAGCACTTCTCTCCGGGGTGCTTTCTTT	CASTSLRGAFF
-	TRBJ2-5	-	TRBV7-2	TGTGCCAGCAGCCGAGTCCGGTCGGTAGAGACCCAGTACTTC	CASSRVRSVETQYF
TRBD2	TRBJ2-5	few	TRBV20-1	TGCAGTGCCGCTAGCGGGGTAGGGGAGACCCAGTACTTC	CSAASGVGETQYF
-	TRBJ1-2	-	TRBV2	TGTGCCAGCAGTCGCTTTAACTATGGCTACACCTTC	CASSRFNYGYTF
TRBD1	TRBJ1-2	-	TRBV6-2/TRBV6-3	TGTGCCAGCAGTTACCCCGGGACAGGGGAGGTTGTGAGCGGCTACACCTTC	CASSYPGTGEVVSGYTF
-	TRBJ2-2	-	TRBV10-3	TGTGCCATCAAGCCTACTAGTTACGGGGAGCTGTTTTTT	CAIKPTSYGELFF
-	TRBJ2-5	-	TRBV12-3/TRBV12-4	TGTGCCAGCAGTTCCCGGGACAAAGAGACCCAGTACTTC	CASSSRDKETQYF
-	TRBJ2-4	few	TRBV20-1	TGCAGTGCTACCCCAGGATCGGCGTACATTCAGTACTTC	CSATPGSAYIQYF
TRBD1	TRBJ2-7	few	TRBV27	TGTGCCAGCAGTATCAGGACAGGGTCCTACGAGCAGTGCTTC	CASSIRTGSYEQCF
TRBD2	TRBJ2-5	-	TRBV29-1	TGCAGCGTTGATTCATCGCTAGCGGGAGAAGAGACCCAGTACTTC	CSVDSSLAGEETQYF
TRBD1	TRBJ1-2	few	TRBV20-1	TGCAGTGCTAGAGGACAGGGGACAGGGGGCTACACCTTC	CSARGQGTGGYTF
TRBD2	TRBJ2-2	few	TRBV5-1	TGCGCCAGCAGCTTCGGTCTAGCGGGGGCTCGGAACACCGGGGAGCTGTTTTTT	CASSFGLAGARNTGELFF
-	TRBJ1-5	-	TRBV30	TGTGCCTGGAGTGTACAGAGCAATCAGCCCCAGCATTTT	CAWSVQSNQPQHF
-	TRBJ2-7	-	TRBV12-3/TRBV12-4	TGTGCCAGCAGCTGGGGGATCGGCGGGGGCTATGACGAGCAGTACTTC	CASSWGIGGGYDEQYF
TRBD2	TRBJ2-5	few	TRBV4-2	TGTGCCAGCAGCCAAGAGGGGACTAGCGGGGTGAAAGAGACCCAGTACTTC	CASSQEGTSGVKETQYF
-	TRBJ1-5	few	TRBV6-1	TGTGCCAGCAGTGAAAATAGGGGAAGGGAGCCCCAGCATTTT	CASSENRGREPQHF
TRBD1	TRBJ1-2	few	TRBV18	TGTGCCAGCTCACCTTCCACCGGGACAGGGGTAGTCGGCTACACCTTC	CASSPSTGTGVVGYTF
TRBD1	TRBJ1-4	-	TRBV5-6	TGTGCCAGCAGTCGGGACAGAGGAAAACTGTTTTTT	CASSRDRGKLFF